This entry lists 21 T cell receptor beta chains sequenced from one sample in a study of shared clonotypes between healthy human individuals. Selected positively for CCR7 and CD45RO-negative, naive CD8 cells excluded terminally differentiated effector memory CD45RA+ cells. Profiling relied on immunoSEQ multiplex PCR, and the TCRdb table lists in-frame clones only, not all of them. The repertoire holds about 700,000 clones, with about 90% as singletons. The sample comprised naive CD8+ T cells sorted from blood. These receptors originate from a young man in good health.

The chain combines TRBV5-1 with TRBJ2-5; D remains unclear. The CDR3 has 15 residues. Deletions cut 1 base from V and 0 bases from J, with 10 bases between. Germline lookup yields CDR1 SGHRS and CDR2 YFSETQ. CDR3 coding DNA: TGCGCCAGCAGCTTGTGGTACGAAAACCAAGAGACCCAGTACTTC. It codes for CASSLWYENQETQYF.

The rearrangement links TRBV5-6 to TRBJ2-7; D is perhaps TRBD2 (6 bases). The V end was cut by 2 bases, the J end by 7 bases, with 16 bases between. There are 14 residues in the CDR3. CDR1 and CDR2 from the germline V gene are SGHDT and YYEEEE. CDR3 DNA sequence: TGTGCCAGCAGCTTATCGGCCGGGGGTCAAGAGCAGTACTTC. Amino acid sequence: CASSLSAGGQEQYF. The entire variable domain, with the rest obtained from reference TRBV5-6 and TRBJ2-7, is as follows: DAGVTQSPTHLIKTRGQQVTLRCSPKSGHDTVSWYQQALGQGPQFIFQYYEEEERQRGNFPDRFSGHQFPNYSSELNVNALLLGDSALYLCASSLSAGGQEQYFGPGTRLTVT.

This chain uses TRBV10-3 with TRBJ2-7; the match to TRBD2 covers 11 bases. In germline, CDR1 is ENHRY, CDR2 SYGVKD. Trimming removed 10 bases from V and 2 bases from J; junction bases left unmatched: 4. The CDR3 runs 13 residues. CDR3 region: CATGLAVTYEQYF. CDR3 nucleotides: TGTGCCACGGGACTAGCGGTTACCTACGAGCAGTACTTC.

The chain is built from TRBV9 and TRBJ2-3; TRBD2 aligns across 11 bases. Germline trimming cut 0 bases from V and 2 bases from J; bases unmatched to any gene: 11. Germline-derived CDR1 and CDR2 are SGDLS and YYNGEE. The length of the CDR3 is 19 residues. The CDR3 is CASSVGLGLAAKNTDTQYF. The CDR3, as DNA: TGTGCCAGCAGCGTAGGGTTGGGACTAGCGGCGAAAAACACAGATACGCAGTATTTT.

The V call is TRBV4-3, the J call TRBJ1-1; TRBD1 is a possible D gene (5 bases). Between the trimmed V and J ends, which lost 4 bases and 5 bases, there was a span of 11 bases. The CDR3 contains 13 residues. Germline assignment: CDR1 LGHNA and CDR2 YSLEER. CDR3 protein: CASSPGQTTEAFF. The CDR3 coding sequence is TGCGCCAGCAGCCCTGGACAAACAACTGAAGCTTTCTTT.

The chain couples TRBV28 to TRBJ1-2; 7 bases map to TRBD1. The V segment lost 3 bases and the J segment 4 bases; nucleotides outside the gene matches: 5. Germline values: CDR1 MDHEN, CDR2 SYDVKM. The CDR3 contains 14 residues. The CDR3 spells CASSFSGQLYGYTF. The CDR3 bases are TGTGCCAGCAGTTTTTCGGGACAGCTCTATGGCTACACCTTC.

This clone was counted once. The chain carries TRBV28 and TRBJ1-5; 7 bases line up with TRBD1. The germline gives CDR1 MDHEN, CDR2 SYDVKM. The V and J ends lost 5 bases and 5 bases, in that order; junction bases with no gene match: 12. This CDR3 is 16 amino acids long. CDR3 amino acids: CASSTTLTGLYQPQHF. The CDR3 DNA is TGTGCCAGCAGTACCACACTGACAGGGTTGTATCAGCCCCAGCATTTT.

V usage is TRBV27 and J usage is TRBJ2-7, with 11 bases matching TRBD2. The V and J ends lost 8 bases and 2 bases, in that order; junction bases with no gene match: 11. The CDR3 has 16 residues. From germline, CDR1 is MNHEY and CDR2 SMNVEV (reference sequence). Here the CDR3 reads CASGPRSGLAAYEQYF. The CDR3 DNA reads as TGTGCCAGCGGTCCCCGGTCGGGACTAGCGGCCTACGAGCAGTACTTC.

V is TRBV27 and J is TRBJ1-5, with TRBD1 matching over 11 bases. Germline assignment: CDR1 MNHEY and CDR2 SMNVEV (reference sequence). V shed 6 bases and J 4 bases; nucleotides not matched to a gene: 5. There are 15 residues in the CDR3. CDR3 in amino acids: CASSHGTGGNQPQHF. CDR3 nucleotide sequence: TGTGCCAGCAGCCACGGGACAGGGGGAAATCAGCCCCAGCATTTT.

The chain carries TRBV4-2 and TRBJ1-1; perhaps TRBD1 as D (6 bases). With 3 bases removed from V and 4 bases from J, the gap between germline ends came to 15 bases. CDR3 length: 15 amino acids. The V gene's germline CDR1 is LGHNA and CDR2 YNFKEQ. Here the CDR3 DNA reads TGTGCCAGCAGCCAGCTCGGGGGCGAGGGCACTGAAGCTTTCTTT. This codes for CASSQLGGEGTEAFF.

This clone showed up many times. The chain links TRBV5-4 to TRBJ1-4, with D unresolved. The CDR3 consists of 15 residues. Germline CDR1 SGHNT, CDR2 YYREEE (reference sequence). V was trimmed by 4 bases and J by 4 bases, leaving 14 bases between them. CDR3 nucleotides: TGTGCCAGCAGCCAGGATATCGGCGTTAATGAAAAACTGTTTTTT. This encodes CASSQDIGVNEKLFF.

This clone was counted once. The rearrangement uses TRBV6-6 and TRBJ2-7; TRBD2 aligns across 12 bases. Germline CDR1 and CDR2: MNHNY and SVGAGI (reference sequence). This CDR3 is built from 16 residues. V lost 5 bases to trimming and J lost 3 bases; unmatched junction nucleotides: 8. CDR3 loop: CASSPRTGLAGYEQYF. The CDR3 DNA sequence: TGTGCCAGCAGTCCCCGTACGGGACTAGCGGGCTACGAGCAGTACTTC.

The chain has TRBV7-9 and TRBJ2-7, with 11 bases matching TRBD2. CDR1 and CDR2 (germline): SEHNR, FQNEAQ (reference sequence). V lost 3 bases to trimming and J lost 1 base; unmatched junction nucleotides: 5. The CDR3 has 16 amino acids. This CDR3 reads CASSFVLAGESYEQYF. The CDR3 DNA follows: TGTGCCAGCAGCTTTGTACTAGCGGGAGAGTCCTACGAGCAGTACTTC. Full variable domain (remainder filled in from reference TRBV7-9 and TRBJ2-7): DTGVSQNPRHKITKRGQNVTFRCDPISEHNRLYWYRQTLGQGPEFLTYFQNEAQLEKSRLLSDRFSAERPKGSFSTLEIQRTEQGDSAMYLCASSFVLAGESYEQYFGPGTRLTVT.

This sequence joins TRBV4-3 and TRBJ2-1; TRBD2 aligns across 7 bases. CDR1 and CDR2 from the germline V gene are LGHNA and YSLEER. This CDR3 contains 16 residues. Losses at the gene ends were 0 bases for V and 6 bases for J; bases not matched to a gene: 8. The CDR3 DNA reads TGCGCCAGCAGCCAAGACCTAACTAGCGAGCCCAATGAGCAGTTCTTC. This gives the protein CASSQDLTSEPNEQFF.

This rearrangement joins TRBV5-7 to TRBJ2-7, with TRBD1 matching 10 bases. TRBV5-7 is identified as an open reading frame with a role that is uncertain. The CDR3 consists of 16 residues. V shed 6 bases, J shed 2 bases, and the junction held 11 bases outside the gene matches. The CDR3 nucleotides read TGTGCCAGCACCAGATCCGGGACAGGGGATCCCTACGAGCAGTACTTC. Protein sequence: CASTRSGTGDPYEQYF.

This chain joins TRBV7-9 and TRBJ1-4, with 7 bases lining up with TRBD1. Germline loops: CDR1 SEHNR, CDR2 FQNEAQ (reference sequence). V shed 2 bases, J shed 5 bases, and the junction held 8 bases outside the gene matches. The CDR3 loop spans 16 amino acids. The CDR3 sequence is CASSLLLDRENEKLFF. The CDR3 DNA is TGTGCCAGCAGCTTATTGCTCGACAGGGAGAATGAAAAACTGTTTTTT. The full variable domain, its missing parts supplied by reference TRBV7-9 and TRBJ1-4, is DTGVSQNPRHKITKRGQNVTFRCDPISEHNRLYWYRQTLGQGPEFLTYFQNEAQLEKSRLLSDRFSAERPKGSFSTLEIQRTEQGDSAMYLCASSLLLDRENEKLFFGSGTQLSVL.

The V and J genes are TRBV29-1 and TRBJ2-1; the match to TRBD2 covers 8 bases. From germline, CDR1 is SQVTM and CDR2 ANQGSEA. The trim removed 3 bases at V and 1 base at J, leaving 5 bases unmatched. The length of the CDR3 is 15 residues. DNA of the CDR3: TGCAGCGTTGACCGGGAGGGCGTATCCTACAATGAGCAGTTCTTC. It translates to CSVDREGVSYNEQFF.

V gene TRBV7-9 combines with J gene TRBJ2-1; D is undetermined. Deletions cut 1 base from V and 8 bases from J, with 12 bases between. The CDR3 consists of 14 residues. CDR1 and CDR2 from the germline V gene are SEHNR and FQNEAQ (reference sequence). This chain's CDR3 is CASSLEDPRYEQFF. The CDR3 DNA follows: TGTGCCAGCAGCTTAGAGGACCCTAGGTATGAGCAGTTCTTC.

The chain links TRBV7-9 to TRBJ2-1; D is uncertain. The CDR3 loop spans 15 amino acids. Trimming stripped 1 base from V and 8 bases from J, with 15 bases between. CDR1 is SEHNR, CDR2 FQNEAQ, per germline (reference sequence). CDR3 protein: CASSLGRKTKHEQFF. In DNA form, the CDR3 reads TGTGCCAGCAGCTTAGGGCGGAAGACCAAGCATGAGCAGTTCTTC.

This sequence joins TRBV19 and TRBJ2-7; TRBD1 might be the D (6 bases). V was clipped by 4 bases and J by 2 bases, with 18 bases between them. CDR3 length equals 16 residues. Germline CDR1 and CDR2: LNHDA and SQIVND (reference sequence). Here the CDR3 DNA reads TGTGCCAGTAGTACCAAATCAGGGGTTTTCCCCTACGAGCAGTACTTC. It translates to CASSTKSGVFPYEQYF.

The rearrangement uses TRBV5-1 and TRBJ1-1; unclear D gene. Between the trimmed V and J ends, which lost 0 bases and 10 bases, there was a span of 10 bases. This CDR3 comprises 12 residues. Germline values: CDR1 SGHRS, CDR2 YFSETQ. Written as DNA, the CDR3 is TGCGCCAGCAGCTTGGGTGACGGATTAGCTTTCTTT. Protein: CASSLGDGLAFF.